This TCR beta chain derives from a study of lymphopenia after photon versus proton radiotherapy. Study-wide results and limits: Only patients who died were analyzed for survival; proton advantage is unproven. After lymphocyte nadir, photon-treated repertoires showed oligoclonal expansion, especially CD8+ Temra. Proton therapy kept repertoires fairly stable, unlike photons, which gained effector/memory cells. Larger post-nadir TCR diversity loss correlated inversely with survival in deceased patients.

As regards this clone: What it binds is not known.

The method was immunoSEQ multiplex PCR; TCRdb's version includes in-frame clones alone and lacks a portion of them. Here the sample spans 150,000 to 200,000 clones, about nine tenths being singletons. V lost 5 bases and J 7 bases, leaving 14 bases between the germline ends. Germline values: CDR1 SGHVS, CDR2 FQNEAQ. CDR3 length: 13 amino acids. The sample here was peripheral blood, taken from a patient treated with photon-based radiotherapy. This chain uses TRBV7-8 with TRBJ2-5; D gene unclear. This clonotype originated in a man between 50 and 59 years old with gastric cancer. The CDR3 protein is CASSPGPESTQYF. As DNA, the CDR3 is TGTGCCAGCAGCCCTGGGCCAGAGTCGACCCAGTACTTC.